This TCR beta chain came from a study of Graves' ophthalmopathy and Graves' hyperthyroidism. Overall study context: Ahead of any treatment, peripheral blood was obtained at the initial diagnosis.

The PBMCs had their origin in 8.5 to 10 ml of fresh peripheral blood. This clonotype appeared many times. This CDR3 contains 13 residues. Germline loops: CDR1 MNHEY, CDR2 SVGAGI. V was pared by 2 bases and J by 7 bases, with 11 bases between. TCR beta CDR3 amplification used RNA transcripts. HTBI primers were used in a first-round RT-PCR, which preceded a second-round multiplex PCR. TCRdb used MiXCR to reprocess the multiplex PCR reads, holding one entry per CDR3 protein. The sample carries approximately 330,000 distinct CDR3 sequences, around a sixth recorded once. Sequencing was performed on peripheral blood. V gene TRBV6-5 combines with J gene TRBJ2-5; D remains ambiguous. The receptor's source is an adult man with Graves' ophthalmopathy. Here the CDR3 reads CASSYARRGTQYF. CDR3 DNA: TGTGCCAGCAGTTACGCGAGGCGAGGGACCCAGTACTTC.